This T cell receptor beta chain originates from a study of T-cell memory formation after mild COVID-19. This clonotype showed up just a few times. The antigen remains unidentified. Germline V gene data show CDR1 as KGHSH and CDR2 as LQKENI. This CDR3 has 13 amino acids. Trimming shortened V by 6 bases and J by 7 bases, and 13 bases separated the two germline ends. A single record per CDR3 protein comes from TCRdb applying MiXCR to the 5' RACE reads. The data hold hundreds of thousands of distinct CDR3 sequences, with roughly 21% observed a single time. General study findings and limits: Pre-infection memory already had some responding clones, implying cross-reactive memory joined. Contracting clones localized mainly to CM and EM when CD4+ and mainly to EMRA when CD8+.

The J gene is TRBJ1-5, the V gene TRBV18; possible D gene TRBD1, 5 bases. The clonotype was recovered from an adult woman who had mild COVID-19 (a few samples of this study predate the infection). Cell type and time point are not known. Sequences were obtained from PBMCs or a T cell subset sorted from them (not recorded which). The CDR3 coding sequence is TGTGCCAGCTCCTTGGGGGATCCGCAGCCCCAGCATTTT. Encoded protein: CASSLGDPQPQHF.